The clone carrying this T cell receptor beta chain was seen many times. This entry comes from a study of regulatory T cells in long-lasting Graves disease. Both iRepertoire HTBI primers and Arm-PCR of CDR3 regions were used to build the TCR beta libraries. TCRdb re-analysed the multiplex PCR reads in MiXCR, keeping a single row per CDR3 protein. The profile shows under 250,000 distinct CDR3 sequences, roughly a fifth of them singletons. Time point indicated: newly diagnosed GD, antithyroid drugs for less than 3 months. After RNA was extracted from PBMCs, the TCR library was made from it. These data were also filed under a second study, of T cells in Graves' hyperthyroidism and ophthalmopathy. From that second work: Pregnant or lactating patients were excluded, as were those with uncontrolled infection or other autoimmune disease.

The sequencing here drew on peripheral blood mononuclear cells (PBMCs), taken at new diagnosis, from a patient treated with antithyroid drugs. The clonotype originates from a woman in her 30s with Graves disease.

The CDR3 DNA reads as TGTGCCAGCTCCCCCACGGGGGTTCGAGGCTACACCTTC. It yields the protein CASSPTGVRGYTF. The chain uses TRBV18 and TRBJ1-2; D is possibly TRBD1 (5 bases). From germline, CDR1 is KGHSH and CDR2 LQKENI. The V end was cut by 6 bases, the J end by 8 bases, with 16 bases between. The CDR3 spans 13 residues.